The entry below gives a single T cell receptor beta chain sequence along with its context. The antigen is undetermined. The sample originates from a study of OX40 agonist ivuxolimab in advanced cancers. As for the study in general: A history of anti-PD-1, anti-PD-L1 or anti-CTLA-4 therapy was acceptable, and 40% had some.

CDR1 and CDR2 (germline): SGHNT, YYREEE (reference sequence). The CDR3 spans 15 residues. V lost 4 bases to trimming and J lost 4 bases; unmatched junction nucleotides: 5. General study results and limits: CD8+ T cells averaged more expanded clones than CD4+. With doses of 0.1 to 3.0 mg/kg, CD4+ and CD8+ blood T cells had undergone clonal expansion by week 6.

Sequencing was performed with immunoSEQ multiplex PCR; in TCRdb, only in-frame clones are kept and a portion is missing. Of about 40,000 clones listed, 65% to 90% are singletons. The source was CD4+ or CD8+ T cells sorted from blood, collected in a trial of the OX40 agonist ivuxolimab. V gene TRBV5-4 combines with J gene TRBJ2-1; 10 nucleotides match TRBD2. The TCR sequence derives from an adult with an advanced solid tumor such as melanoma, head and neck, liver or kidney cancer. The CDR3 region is CASSPIAGGYNEQFF. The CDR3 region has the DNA TGTGCCAGCAGCCCAATAGCGGGAGGTTACAATGAGCAGTTCTTC. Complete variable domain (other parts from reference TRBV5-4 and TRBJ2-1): ETGVTQSPTHLIKTRGQQVTLRCSSQSGHNTVSWYQQALGQGPQFIFQYYREEENGRGNFPPRFSGLQFPNYSSELNVNALELDDSALYLCASSPIAGGYNEQFFGPGTRLTVL.